Listed below are T cell receptor beta chains from one sample, sequenced in a study of immune cell composition in non-small cell lung cancer. TCRdb's copy holds only in-frame clones and misses some; the assay was immunoSEQ multiplex PCR. The sample yields roughly 16,000 clones, 77% seen once. The data were also submitted as part of a second study, on CD4 T cells in lung cancer.

Sequencing was done on a sample of non-adjacent lung tissue. The origin of the receptors is a human donor with non-small cell lung cancer. Both conserved end residues are part of each CDR3. The order of the fields is V gene, J gene, D gene, clone size, CDR3 protein, CDR3 DNA. A D gene is named only where the DNA matches it firmly. Rows give clone size only sometimes, using once, few, many, or a class for an expanded clone.

V gene: TRBV7-8; J gene: TRBJ2-7; D gene: TRBD1; clone size: NA; CDR3 protein: CASSFFLPRDRGYEQYF; CDR3 DNA: TGTGCCAGCAGCTTTTTCTTGCCGCGGGACAGGGGCTACGAGCAGTACTTC
V gene: TRBV5-5; J gene: TRBJ2-7; D gene: NA; clone size: NA; CDR3 protein: CASSLWGTGPGGQYF; CDR3 DNA: TGTGCCAGCAGCTTGTGGGGGACAGGCCCGGGAGGGCAGTACTTC
V gene: TRBV2; J gene: TRBJ2-5; D gene: NA; clone size: NA; CDR3 protein: CASSRRPFQETQYF; CDR3 DNA: TGTGCCAGCAGTCGCAGACCCTTCCAAGAGACCCAGTACTTC
V gene: TRBV30; J gene: TRBJ2-2; D gene: NA; clone size: few; CDR3 protein: CAWSVPLGGQTRTGELFF; CDR3 DNA: TGTGCCTGGAGTGTACCTCTCGGAGGACAGACCAGAACCGGGGAGCTGTTTTTT
V gene: TRBV5-4; J gene: TRBJ2-3; D gene: NA; clone size: once; CDR3 protein: CASSLRGAADTQYF; CDR3 DNA: TGTGCCAGCAGCTTGCGGGGGGCTGCGGATACGCAGTATTTT
V gene: TRBV4-3; J gene: TRBJ1-4; D gene: NA; clone size: NA; CDR3 protein: CASSQELSQGEKLFF; CDR3 DNA: TGCGCCAGCAGCCAAGAATTGTCTCAAGGTGAAAAACTGTTTTTT
V gene: TRBV5-4; J gene: TRBJ1-3; D gene: NA; clone size: NA; CDR3 protein: CASSFAQGLGNTIYF; CDR3 DNA: TGTGCCAGCAGCTTCGCGCAGGGGTTAGGAAACACCATATATTTT
V gene: TRBV5-1; J gene: TRBJ1-1; D gene: NA; clone size: once; CDR3 protein: CASSPKGNTEAFF; CDR3 DNA: TGCGCCAGCAGCCCTAAAGGGAACACTGAAGCTTTCTTT
V gene: TRBV27; J gene: TRBJ1-5; D gene: TRBD1; clone size: NA; CDR3 protein: CASSLTPKGATQPQHF; CDR3 DNA: TGTGCCAGCAGTTTAACGCCTAAGGGGGCCACTCAGCCCCAGCATTTT
V gene: TRBV30; J gene: TRBJ1-3; D gene: TRBD1; clone size: NA; CDR3 protein: CAWNRDSFSGNTIYF; CDR3 DNA: TGTGCCTGGAACCGGGACAGCTTTTCTGGAAACACCATATATTTT
V gene: TRBV10-3; J gene: TRBJ1-3; D gene: NA; clone size: NA; CDR3 protein: CAISETGSHTIYF; CDR3 DNA: TGTGCCATCAGTGAGACAGGGAGCCACACCATATATTTT
V gene: TRBV7-2; J gene: TRBJ2-3; D gene: NA; clone size: NA; CDR3 protein: CASSFYPRGPDTQYF; CDR3 DNA: TGTGCCAGCAGCTTCTACCCTAGAGGCCCAGATACGCAGTATTTT
V gene: TRBV11-2; J gene: TRBJ1-2; D gene: NA; clone size: NA; CDR3 protein: CASSPDAPYGYTF; CDR3 DNA: TGTGCCAGCAGCCCGGACGCACCCTATGGCTACACCTTC
V gene: TRBV7-7; J gene: TRBJ2-1; D gene: NA; clone size: NA; CDR3 protein: CASSSSGGPNKNEQFF; CDR3 DNA: TGTGCTAGCAGCTCCTCCGGGGGCCCAAATAAGAATGAGCAGTTCTTC
V gene: TRBV18; J gene: TRBJ1-5; D gene: NA; clone size: NA; CDR3 protein: CASSPRGPSGGQPQHF; CDR3 DNA: TGTGCCAGCTCACCGCGGGGGCCCTCGGGGGGTCAGCCCCAGCATTTT
V gene: TRBV7-2; J gene: TRBJ2-1; D gene: TRBD1; clone size: NA; CDR3 protein: CASSFKQGVNEQFF; CDR3 DNA: TGTGCCAGCAGCTTCAAACAGGGGGTGAATGAGCAGTTCTTC
V gene: TRBV5-4; J gene: TRBJ2-6; D gene: NA; clone size: NA; CDR3 protein: CASSLPSTGANVLTF; CDR3 DNA: TGTGCCAGCAGCCTCCCTAGCACTGGGGCCAACGTCCTGACTTTC
V gene: TRBV27; J gene: TRBJ1-1; D gene: NA; clone size: once; CDR3 protein: CASSLYPGDTEAFF; CDR3 DNA: TGTGCCAGCAGTTTATACCCAGGGGACACTGAAGCTTTCTTT
V gene: TRBV11-2; J gene: TRBJ2-1; D gene: TRBD1; clone size: NA; CDR3 protein: CASSSGGSSYNEQFF; CDR3 DNA: TGTGCCAGCAGCTCAGGGGGCAGTTCCTACAATGAGCAGTTCTTC
V gene: TRBV7-2; J gene: TRBJ2-1; D gene: NA; clone size: NA; CDR3 protein: CASSLLANEQFF; CDR3 DNA: TGTGCCAGCAGCTTATTGGCCAATGAGCAGTTCTTC
V gene: TRBV5-4; J gene: TRBJ2-1; D gene: TRBD2; clone size: once; CDR3 protein: CASSPGRSGVYNEQFF; CDR3 DNA: TGTGCCAGCAGCCCCGGGCGTAGCGGGGTCTACAATGAGCAGTTCTTC
V gene: TRBV4-2; J gene: TRBJ1-5; D gene: TRBD1; clone size: NA; CDR3 protein: CASSQDVTGGRQPQHF; CDR3 DNA: TGTGCCAGCAGCCAAGATGTCACAGGGGGCCGTCAGCCCCAGCATTTT
V gene: TRBV5-4; J gene: TRBJ1-1; D gene: NA; clone size: few; CDR3 protein: CASSLRGTEAFF; CDR3 DNA: TGTGCCAGCAGCTTGAGGGGCACTGAAGCTTTCTTT
V gene: TRBV4-3; J gene: TRBJ1-2; D gene: NA; clone size: NA; CDR3 protein: CASSQGRRWTNYGYTF; CDR3 DNA: TGCGCCAGCAGCCAAGGCCGACGGTGGACTAACTATGGCTACACCTTC
V gene: TRBV13; J gene: TRBJ2-1; D gene: TRBD2; clone size: NA; CDR3 protein: CASSNSRTSGVYNEQFF; CDR3 DNA: TGTGCCAGCAGCAACTCCCGGACTAGCGGGGTTTACAATGAGCAGTTCTTC
V gene: TRBV29-1; J gene: TRBJ1-1; D gene: TRBD1; clone size: NA; CDR3 protein: CSVENPRGQNTEAFF; CDR3 DNA: TGCAGCGTTGAAAATCCCAGGGGGCAGAACACTGAAGCTTTCTTT
V gene: TRBV5-4; J gene: TRBJ2-5; D gene: NA; clone size: once; CDR3 protein: CASSPGWGKETQYF; CDR3 DNA: TGTGCCAGCAGCCCAGGGTGGGGGAAAGAGACCCAGTACTTC
V gene: TRBV29-1; J gene: TRBJ2-7; D gene: NA; clone size: NA; CDR3 protein: CSVAPSIEGEQYF; CDR3 DNA: TGCAGCGTCGCCCCTAGCATTGAGGGCGAGCAGTACTTC
V gene: TRBV10-1; J gene: TRBJ2-5; D gene: NA; clone size: once; CDR3 protein: CASSKSGGQWETQYF; CDR3 DNA: TGCGCCAGCAGTAAATCAGGGGGGCAGTGGGAGACCCAGTACTTC
V gene: TRBV2; J gene: TRBJ1-6; D gene: NA; clone size: few; CDR3 protein: CASSVGKGDSPLHF; CDR3 DNA: TGTGCCAGCAGTGTGGGAAAGGGAGATTCACCCCTCCACTTT